This entry concerns a single T cell receptor beta chain. When the RNA was reverse transcribed, random hexamers were used with an input of about 0.5 to 1 ug. TCRdb reprocessed the immunoSEQ multiplex PCR reads with MiXCR, giving one entry per CDR3 protein. Counted here are a few hundred thousand distinct CDR3 sequences, around 96% occurring once; the ten biggest clones make up around 0.099%. The sample comes from a study of CD8 T cells in Susac syndrome. The multiple sclerosis control cohort comprised treatment-naive individuals presenting with stable or active relapsing-remitting disease. Material: CD4+ T cells from PBMCs. The receptor was derived from a human donor with multiple sclerosis.

CDR3 in amino acids: CASSLESGDTYEQYF. DNA for the CDR3: TGTGCCAGCAGCTTGGAGTCAGGAGACACCTACGAGCAGTACTTC. This sequence joins TRBV7-8 and TRBJ2-7; D is unresolved. V shed 3 bases and J shed 2 bases, with 14 bases lying between them. The CDR3 is 15 amino acids. CDR1 is SGHVS and CDR2 is FQNEAQ in the germline V gene.